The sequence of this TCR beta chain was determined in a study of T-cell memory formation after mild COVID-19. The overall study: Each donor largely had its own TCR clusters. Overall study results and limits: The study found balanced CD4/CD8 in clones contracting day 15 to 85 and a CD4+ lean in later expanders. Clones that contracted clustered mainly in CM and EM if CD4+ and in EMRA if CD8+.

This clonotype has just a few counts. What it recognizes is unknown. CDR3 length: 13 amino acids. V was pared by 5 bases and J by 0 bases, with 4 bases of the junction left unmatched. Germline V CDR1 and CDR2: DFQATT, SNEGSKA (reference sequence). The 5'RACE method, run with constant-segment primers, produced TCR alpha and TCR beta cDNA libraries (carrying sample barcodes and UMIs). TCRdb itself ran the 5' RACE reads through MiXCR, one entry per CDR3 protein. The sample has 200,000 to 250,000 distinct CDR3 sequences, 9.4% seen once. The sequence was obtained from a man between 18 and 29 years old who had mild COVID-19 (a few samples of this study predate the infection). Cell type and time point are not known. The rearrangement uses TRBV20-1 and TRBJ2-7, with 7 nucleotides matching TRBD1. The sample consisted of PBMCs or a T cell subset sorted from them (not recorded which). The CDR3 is CSAERDSSYEQYF. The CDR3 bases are TGCAGTGCTGAGAGGGACAGCTCCTACGAGCAGTACTTC.